These 28 T cell receptor beta chains were sequenced from one sample in a study of radiotherapy plus CTLA-4 blockade in lung cancer. Some clones are missing from TCRdb's copy, which holds only in-frame ones; the method was immunoSEQ multiplex PCR. This sample carries about 77,000 clones, just under 75% of them seen once, and the ten largest clones take more than 7.5%. The sample was peripheral blood, taken from a patient treated with radiotherapy plus ipilimumab. These receptors all come from a human donor with non-small cell lung cancer whose response to radiotherapy plus ipilimumab could not be evaluated.

V is TRBV19 and J is TRBJ2-2; D is undetermined. V dropped 5 bases and J dropped 8 bases, with 6 bases sitting between them. CDR3 length: 11 residues. The germline gives CDR1 LNHDA, CDR2 SQIVND (reference sequence). CDR3 in amino acids: CASSVAGELFF. CDR3 in DNA: TGTGCCAGTAGTGTGGCAGGGGAGCTGTTTTTT.

The chain joins TRBV25-1 to TRBJ1-2, with D uncertain. CDR1 and CDR2 (germline): MGHDK, SYGVNS. Trimming pared 4 bases from V and 4 bases from J, leaving 7 bases between. The CDR3 has 12 residues. CDR3 sequence (DNA): TGTGCCAGCAGTGTCTCCCCCTATGGCTACACCTTC. It encodes CASSVSPYGYTF.

V usage is TRBV27 and J usage is TRBJ2-1, with D possibly being TRBD1 (5 bases). The germline CDR1 and CDR2 sequences are MNHEY and SMNVEV (reference sequence). The germline V and J ends were trimmed by 4 bases and 3 bases, with 16 bases remaining between them. The CDR3 extends over 16 amino acids. CDR3 DNA sequence: TGTGCCAGCAGTTCGAAGTCAGGGTTGATCTACAATGAGCAGTTCTTC. It translates to CASSSKSGLIYNEQFF.

The chain is built from TRBV30 and TRBJ1-4; TRBD1 is a possible D gene (5 bases). The CDR3 loop spans 15 amino acids. With 3 bases removed from V and 7 bases from J, the gap between germline ends came to 18 bases. The germline CDR1 and CDR2 sequences are GTSNPN and SVGIG (reference sequence). This CDR3 reads CAWSDTWAGREKLFF. The CDR3 DNA follows: TGTGCCTGGAGCGATACCTGGGCAGGGCGTGAAAAACTGTTTTTT.

V usage is TRBV19 and J usage is TRBJ2-5, with TRBD2 matching over 12 bases. Germline V lookup: CDR1 LNHDA, CDR2 SQIVND (reference sequence). Trimming cost V 4 bases and J 4 bases; bases outside gene matches: 4. This CDR3 is 15 amino acids long. The CDR3, as DNA: TGTGCCAGTAGTAGCACTAGCGGGAGGATAGAGACCCAGTACTTC. It translates to CASSSTSGRIETQYF. The whole variable domain, filled in from reference TRBV19 and TRBJ2-5, reads DGGITQSPKYLFRKEGQNVTLSCEQNLNHDAMYWYRQDPGQGLRLIYYSQIVNDFQKGDIAEGYSVSREKKESFPLTVTSAQKNPTAFYLCASSSTSGRIETQYFGPGTRLLVL.

The chain is built from TRBV11-2 and TRBJ2-1; TRBD2 agrees at 11 bases. CDR3 length: 16 residues. The J segment lost 7 bases and the V segment lost 1 base, leaving 6 bases of the junction unmatched. Germline CDR1 reads SGHAT; CDR2 reads FQNNGV. The CDR3, as DNA: TGTGCCAGCAGCTTAGTTCTAGCGGGGGGCCCTAATGAGCAGTTCTTC. It encodes CASSLVLAGGPNEQFF.

The chain employs TRBV19 and TRBJ2-1; D perhaps matches TRBD1 (6 bases). This CDR3 is built from 15 residues. The V end was cut by 6 bases, the J end by 8 bases, with 20 bases between. Germline loops: CDR1 LNHDA, CDR2 SQIVND (reference sequence). Here the CDR3 reads CASSQSGPGADEQFF. The CDR3 nucleotides read TGTGCCAGTAGCCAGTCCGGACCAGGGGCGGATGAGCAGTTCTTC.

V is TRBV12-5 and J is TRBJ2-2; 8 positions agree with TRBD1. Looked up from germline, CDR1 is LGHNT and CDR2 is FRNRAP. J gave up 0 bases and V 4 bases, and 4 bases lay outside the gene matches. The CDR3 contains 16 residues. CDR3 loop: CASGSVDRANTGELFF. In nucleotides, the CDR3 is TGTGCTAGTGGTTCGGTGGACAGGGCGAACACCGGGGAGCTGTTTTTT.

The rearrangement joins TRBV5-1 to TRBJ1-1, with a weak D call TRBD1 (5 bases). Germline V lookup: CDR1 SGHRS, CDR2 YFSETQ. The CDR3 extends over 15 amino acids. V was pared by 3 bases and J by 3 bases, with 15 bases between. CDR3 DNA: TGCGCCAGCAGCTCCCAACGCGGGGCGGACACTGAAGCTTTCTTT. Encoded protein: CASSSQRGADTEAFF.

The genes are TRBV11-2 and TRBJ2-3, with 10 bases fitting TRBD2. CDR3 length equals 17 residues. The ends lost 1 base at V and 0 bases at J; junction bases unmatched: 4. Germline loops: CDR1 SGHAT, CDR2 FQNNGV. As DNA, the CDR3 is TGTGCCAGCAGCTTAGGGACTAGCGGAACTAGCACAGATACGCAGTATTTT. Translation: CASSLGTSGTSTDTQYF. Full variable domain (rest looked up from reference TRBV11-2 and TRBJ2-3): EAGVAQSPRYKIIEKRQSVAFWCNPISGHATLYWYQQILGQGPKLLIQFQNNGVVDDSQLPKDRFSAERLKGVDSTLKIQPAKLEDSAVYLCASSLGTSGTSTDTQYFGPGTRLTVL.

CDR3 sequence reads: CASSLARGFYEQYF. The CDR3, as DNA: TGCGCCAGCAGCTTGGCCAGGGGCTTCTACGAGCAGTACTTC. V usage is TRBV5-1 and J usage is TRBJ2-7; D possibly corresponds to TRBD1 (6 bases). Germline CDR1 and CDR2: SGHRS and YFSETQ. The CDR3 is 14 residues long. With 0 bases removed from V and 3 bases from J, the gap between germline ends came to 10 bases.

This chain joins TRBV6-4 and TRBJ1-1; TRBD1 aligns across 9 bases. J gave up 11 bases and V 4 bases, and 11 bases lay outside the gene matches. CDR3 length: 14 amino acids. Germline lookup yields CDR1 MRHNA and CDR2 SNTAGT. DNA of the CDR3: TGTGCCAGCAGTGCCACCTCCGGGACAGGGACCGCTTTCTTT. This sequence encodes CASSATSGTGTAFF.

The chain is built from TRBV27 and TRBJ1-1; TRBD1 aligns across 9 bases. Trimming removed 8 bases from V and 3 bases from J; junction bases left unmatched: 10. CDR3 length equals 15 residues. CDR1 is MNHEY and CDR2 is SMNVEV in the germline V gene (reference sequence). The CDR3 is CASLPRDREHTEAFF. The CDR3 DNA follows: TGTGCCAGCTTACCCCGGGACAGGGAACACACTGAAGCTTTCTTT.

This clone was recorded only once. The chain uses TRBV5-6 and TRBJ1-2, with a weak D call TRBD1 (6 bases). Trimming removed 4 bases from V and 4 bases from J, with 8 bases in between. In germline, CDR1 is SGHDT, CDR2 YYEEEE. There are 12 residues in the CDR3. The CDR3 bases are TGTGCCAGCAGCCTGGACAGCTATGGCTACACCTTC. This codes for CASSLDSYGYTF. The full variable domain, in which reference TRBV5-6 and TRBJ1-2 provide the parts outside the CDR3, is DAGVTQSPTHLIKTRGQQVTLRCSPKSGHDTVSWYQQALGQGPQFIFQYYEEEERQRGNFPDRFSGHQFPNYSSELNVNALLLGDSALYLCASSLDSYGYTFGSGTRLTVV.

The chain uses TRBV21-1 and TRBJ1-1; the DNA was not used to check the table's D call, TRBD1. TRBV21-1 is given as a pseudogene. The CDR3 runs to 17 residues. The CDR3 is CASSRRDRGATNTEAFF. As DNA, the CDR3 is TGTGCCAGCAGTCGAAGGGACAGGGGGGCTACGAACACTGAAGCTTTCTTT.

In this sample, this clone turned up once. V gene TRBV9 combines with J gene TRBJ2-7; perhaps TRBD2 as D (5 bases). The CDR3 is 15 amino acids. The germline V gene encodes CDR1 SGDLS and CDR2 YYNGEE. Trimming cost V 3 bases and J 3 bases, with 16 bases left between them. CDR3: CASSASPGFVYEQYF. CDR3 nucleotide sequence: TGTGCCAGCAGCGCTAGCCCGGGATTCGTCTACGAGCAGTACTTC.

The chain couples TRBV6-1 to TRBJ1-4; TRBD1 might be the D (5 bases). CDR3 size: 14 residues. The V end was cut by 7 bases, the J end by 5 bases, with 14 bases between. Germline V gene sequence: CDR1 MNHNS, CDR2 SASEGT. CDR3 region: CASTTGGENEKLFF. As DNA, the CDR3 is TGTGCCAGCACGACGGGGGGGGAAAATGAAAAACTGTTTTTT.

The chain recombines TRBV27 with TRBJ1-4; 9 bases align to TRBD1. With 4 bases clipped from V and 8 bases from J, the junction kept 5 bases outside the gene matches. Germline CDR1 is MNHEY and CDR2 is SMNVEV (reference sequence). The CDR3 runs 14 residues. Written as DNA, the CDR3 is TGTGCCAGCAGTTCGGCGACAGGGGGAGAAAAACTGTTTTTT. Protein: CASSSATGGEKLFF.

This clone has just one count. The chain joins TRBV7-9 to TRBJ2-7, with D perhaps TRBD1 (5 bases). The CDR3 is 14 residues long. Trimming shortened V by 4 bases and J by 3 bases, and 13 bases separated the two germline ends. Germline V gives CDR1 SEHNR, CDR2 FQNEAQ (reference sequence). The CDR3 nucleotides are TGTGCCAGCAGCTCGGACACCCTTTTCTACGAGCAGTACTTC. Residues: CASSSDTLFYEQYF.

The chain carries TRBV30 and TRBJ1-5; TRBD1 might be the D (5 bases). V lost 3 bases and J 1 base, leaving 7 bases between the germline ends. The germline V gene has CDR1 GTSNPN and CDR2 SVGIG (reference sequence). The CDR3 is made up of 13 amino acids. The CDR3 DNA reads TGTGCCTGGAGCGACAGCAGCAATCAGCCCCAGCATTTT. Residues: CAWSDSSNQPQHF.

The V gene is TRBV19, the J gene TRBJ2-7, with D unclear. This CDR3 contains 15 residues. Trimming left V 3 bases short and J 3 bases short, with 15 bases between. Germline V gene lookup returns CDR1 LNHDA and CDR2 SQIVND (reference sequence). The CDR3 region is CASSMTTGYGYEQYF. The CDR3 coding sequence is TGTGCCAGTAGTATGACGACCGGGTATGGCTACGAGCAGTACTTC. Full variable domain (rest looked up from reference TRBV19 and TRBJ2-7): DGGITQSPKYLFRKEGQNVTLSCEQNLNHDAMYWYRQDPGQGLRLIYYSQIVNDFQKGDIAEGYSVSREKKESFPLTVTSAQKNPTAFYLCASSMTTGYGYEQYFGPGTRLTVT.

V gene TRBV9 combines with J gene TRBJ2-1; D possibly corresponds to TRBD2 (5 bases). The CDR3 has 16 residues. From germline, CDR1 is SGDLS and CDR2 YYNGEE. V was trimmed by 2 bases and J by 0 bases, leaving 12 bases between them. The CDR3 spells CASSVQMGSSYNEQFF. As DNA, the CDR3 is TGTGCCAGCAGCGTTCAAATGGGGAGCTCCTACAATGAGCAGTTCTTC. The whole variable domain, filled in from reference TRBV9 and TRBJ2-1, reads DSGVTQTPKHLITATGQRVTLRCSPRSGDLSVYWYQQSLDQGLQFLIQYYNGEERAKGNILERFSAQQFPDLHSELNLSSLELGDSALYFCASSVQMGSSYNEQFFGPGTRLTVL.

The chain uses TRBV30 and TRBJ2-7, with TRBD1 matching 7 bases. The CDR3 has 14 amino acids. CDR1 GTSNPN and CDR2 SVGIG come from the germline V gene (reference sequence). J was trimmed by 7 bases and V by 5 bases; bases with no gene match: 14. The DNA for the CDR3 is TGTGCCTGGGCTAGCCGCTTACAGGGGAGAGAGCAGTACTTC. Protein sequence: CAWASRLQGREQYF. The entire variable domain, with the rest obtained from reference TRBV30 and TRBJ2-7, is as follows: SQTIHQWPATLVQPVGSPLSLECTVEGTSNPNLYWYRQAAGRGLQLLFYSVGIGQISSEVPQNLSASRPQDRQFILSSKKLLLSDSGFYLCAWASRLQGREQYFGPGTRLTVT.

Many counts were recorded for this clone. V is TRBV5-4 and J is TRBJ1-2, with D maybe TRBD1 (6 bases). Germline assignment: CDR1 SGHNT and CDR2 YYREEE (reference sequence). With 0 bases removed from V and 8 bases from J, the gap between germline ends came to 11 bases. This CDR3 is built from 13 residues. DNA of the CDR3: TGTGCCAGCAGCTTGGAAGGGGGATCCGGCTACACCTTC. Its protein is CASSLEGGSGYTF.

The chain recombines TRBV2 with TRBJ2-4, with 9 bases that match TRBD1. Germline V gene data show CDR1 as SNHLY and CDR2 as FYNNEI. The CDR3 is made up of 22 amino acids. Trimming cost V 0 bases and J 0 bases; bases outside gene matches: 18. CDR3 bases: TGTGCCAGCAGTGAAGCTTACAGGGGGCGCATCAACTGGACGATAGCCAAAAACATTCAGTACTTC. It yields the protein CASSEAYRGRINWTIAKNIQYF.

This sequence joins TRBV6-1 and TRBJ2-7, with TRBD1 matching over 8 bases. The CDR3 has 14 amino acids. Germline V lookup: CDR1 MNHNS, CDR2 SASEGT. J lost 1 base, V lost 5 bases, and 4 bases had no gene match. CDR3 protein: CASSRDRWSYEQYF. The DNA of the CDR3 is TGTGCCAGCAGTCGGGACAGGTGGTCCTACGAGCAGTACTTC.

This sequence joins TRBV10-3 and TRBJ1-6; 9 positions agree with TRBD1. V dropped 10 bases and J dropped 9; count of bases not matched to a gene: 7. In germline, CDR1 is ENHRY, CDR2 SYGVKD. There are 13 residues in the CDR3. The CDR3 loop reads CATQGAEGSPLHF. CDR3 nucleotide sequence: TGTGCCACACAGGGGGCAGAGGGTTCACCCCTCCACTTT.

The chain employs TRBV4-1 and TRBJ2-1, with D possibly matching TRBD2 (6 bases). From germline, CDR1 is MGHRA and CDR2 YSYEKL. Deletions cut 0 bases from V and 3 bases from J, with 12 bases between. The CDR3 consists of 16 residues. CDR3 amino acids: CASSQDGTRYYNEQFF. CDR3 DNA: TGCGCCAGCAGCCAAGACGGGACTCGCTACTACAATGAGCAGTTCTTC.